This note documents a single TCR beta chain sequence. Its antigen remains unknown. Trimming took 3 bases from V and 5 from J, leaving 14 bases between them. Germline loops: CDR1 KGHSH, CDR2 LQKENI. The CDR3 is 15 amino acids. These data belong to a study of T cell responses to AZD1222 COVID-19 vaccine. Repertoires were generated with immunoSEQ multiplex PCR, while TCRdb's copy carries only in-frame clones and drops some. The table lists 100,000 or so clones, around 87% of them singletons. Study-level points and caveats: Spike-specific TCRs gained breadth and depth after people received two AZD1222 doses. Donors were mostly white British, more females; clonal diversity possibly underestimated.

The receptor was isolated from an adult in good health. V and J are TRBV18 and TRBJ1-5; no definite D call. Sample: peripheral blood, taken on day 0 of AZD1222 vaccination. The CDR3 reads CASSPLRGGDQPQHF. The CDR3 region has the DNA TGTGCCAGCTCACCTCTACGTGGCGGTGATCAGCCCCAGCATTTT.